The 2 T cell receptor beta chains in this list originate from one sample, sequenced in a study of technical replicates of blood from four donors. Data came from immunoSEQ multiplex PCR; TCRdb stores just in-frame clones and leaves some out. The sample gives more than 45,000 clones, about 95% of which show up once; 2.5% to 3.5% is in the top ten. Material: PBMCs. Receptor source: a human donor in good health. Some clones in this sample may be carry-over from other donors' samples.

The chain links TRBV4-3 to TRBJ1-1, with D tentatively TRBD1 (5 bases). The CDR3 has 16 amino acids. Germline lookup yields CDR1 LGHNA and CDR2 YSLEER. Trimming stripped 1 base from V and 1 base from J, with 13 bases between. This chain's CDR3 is CASSQALQGRNTEAFF. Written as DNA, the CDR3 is TGCGCCAGCAGCCAAGCCCTCCAGGGTCGGAACACTGAAGCTTTCTTT.

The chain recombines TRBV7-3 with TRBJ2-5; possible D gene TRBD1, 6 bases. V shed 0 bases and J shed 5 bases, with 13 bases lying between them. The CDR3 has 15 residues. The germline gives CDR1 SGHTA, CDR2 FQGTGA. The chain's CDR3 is CASSLTGGTGETQYF. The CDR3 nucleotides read TGTGCCAGCAGCTTAACAGGGGGTACCGGGGAGACCCAGTACTTC. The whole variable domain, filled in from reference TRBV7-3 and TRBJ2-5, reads GAGVSQTPSNKVTEKGKYVELRCDPISGHTALYWYRQSLGQGPEFLIYFQGTGAADDSGLPNDRFFAVRPEGSVSTLKIQRTERGDSAVYLCASSLTGGTGETQYFGPGTRLLVL.